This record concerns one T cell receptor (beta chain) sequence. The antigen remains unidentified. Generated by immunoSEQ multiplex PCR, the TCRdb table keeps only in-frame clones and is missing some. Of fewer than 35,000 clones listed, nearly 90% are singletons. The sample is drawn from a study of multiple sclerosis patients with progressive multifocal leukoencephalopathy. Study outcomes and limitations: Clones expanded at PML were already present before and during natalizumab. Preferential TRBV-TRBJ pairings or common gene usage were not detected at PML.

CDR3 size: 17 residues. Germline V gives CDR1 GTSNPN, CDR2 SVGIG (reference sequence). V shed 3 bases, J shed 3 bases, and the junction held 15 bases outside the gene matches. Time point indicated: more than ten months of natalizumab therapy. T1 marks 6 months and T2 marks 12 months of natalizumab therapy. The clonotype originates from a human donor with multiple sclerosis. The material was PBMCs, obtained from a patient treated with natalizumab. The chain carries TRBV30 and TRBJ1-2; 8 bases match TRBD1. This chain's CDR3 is CAWSHQSTAGGHYGYTF. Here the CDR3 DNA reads TGTGCCTGGAGCCACCAAAGTACGGCAGGGGGCCACTATGGCTACACCTTC.